The subject of this entry is one T cell receptor beta chain. Its antigen is currently unknown. This specimen comes from a study of cytomegalovirus exposure and HLA in healthy donors. Broader study findings: It was assumed in the presence/absence analyses that sequencing depth was roughly uniform across donors.

Germline loops: CDR1 SGHVS, CDR2 FNYEAQ. The V segment lost 0 bases and the J segment 5 bases; nucleotides outside the gene matches: 2. The CDR3 length is 17 residues. PCR used 60 Vbeta primers and 13 Jbeta primers. Produced via immunoSEQ multiplex PCR; TCRdb's table is partial and in-frame only. The table lists about 150,000 clones, roughly three quarters of them singletons. The source is a man aged 60 to 75 in good health and CMV-seronegative. The rearrangement uses TRBV7-6 and TRBJ2-1, with 15 bases that match TRBD2. Material for sequencing was PBMCs. CDR3 DNA: TGTGCCAGCAGCTTAGCGGGACTAGCGGGAGGCAACAATGAGCAGTTCTTC. Translated: CASSLAGLAGGNNEQFF.